The 20 T cell receptor beta chains below were found in one sample sequenced in a study of T cell responses to AZD1222 COVID-19 vaccine. Profiling relied on immunoSEQ multiplex PCR, and the TCRdb table lists in-frame clones only, not all of them. The sample lists 150,000 to 200,000 clones, around 90% occurring once. Sequencing used peripheral blood, obtained on day 0 of AZD1222 vaccination. Every receptor here comes from an adult in good health.

This chain links TRBV11-2 with TRBJ2-5; D is perhaps TRBD2 (6 bases). Germline values: CDR1 SGHAT, CDR2 FQNNGV. The CDR3 sequence is 16 residues long. V gave up 1 base and J gave up 0 bases, with 12 bases separating them. CDR3 DNA: TGTGCCAGCAGCTTAGGAATGGGGGGTAACCAAGAGACCCAGTACTTC. This encodes CASSLGMGGNQETQYF.

V usage is TRBV3-1 (or the pseudogene TRBV3-2) and J usage is TRBJ2-5; 10 bases map to TRBD2. The germline V gene has CDR1 LGHDT and CDR2 YNNKEL (reference sequence). The V and J ends lost 1 base and 4 bases, in that order; junction bases with no gene match: 3. The length of the CDR3 is 15 residues. Written as DNA, the CDR3 is TGTGCCAGCAGCCAAGGAGCGGGAGGGGTAGAGACCCAGTACTTC. This translates into CASSQGAGGVETQYF.

The chain carries TRBV30 and TRBJ1-6, with 9 bases lining up with TRBD1. Germline values: CDR1 GTSNPN, CDR2 SVGIG (reference sequence). The ends lost 1 base at V and 7 bases at J; junction bases unmatched: 5. This CDR3 is built from 15 residues. This CDR3 is CAWSAGQGGNSPLHF. The CDR3, as DNA: TGTGCCTGGAGTGCGGGACAGGGAGGAAATTCACCCCTCCACTTT.

This clone was detected only once. This chain uses TRBV6-5 with TRBJ2-3; D is unresolved. The V end was cut by 0 bases, the J end by 3 bases, with 13 bases between. CDR3 size: 16 residues. Germline V gene sequence: CDR1 MNHEY, CDR2 SVGAGI. The DNA of the CDR3 is TGTGCCAGCAGTTACTCGGTAGGCCTCTCGACAGATACGCAGTATTTT. It translates to CASSYSVGLSTDTQYF.

V usage is TRBV12-3 or TRBV12-4 and J usage is TRBJ1-2; D is unresolved. The CDR3 runs 13 residues. Trimming took 3 bases from V and 4 from J, leaving 9 bases between them. In DNA form, the CDR3 reads TGTGCCAGCAGTTTTAATGGCGGCTATGGCTACACCTTC. Protein product: CASSFNGGYGYTF.

The chain joins TRBV5-1 to TRBJ2-1, with TRBD1 identical over 8 bases. CDR1 is SGHRS, CDR2 YFSETQ, per germline. The CDR3 extends over 15 amino acids. V dropped 3 bases and J dropped 4; count of bases not matched to a gene: 6. The CDR3 DNA reads as TGCGCCAGCAGCTCGACAGGGGCACGATACAATGAGCAGTTCTTC. It translates to CASSSTGARYNEQFF.

The gene calls are TRBV7-6 and TRBJ2-3; 13 nucleotides agree with TRBD2. V trimming: 1 base; J trimming: 7 bases; junction bases outside the gene matches: 8. Per the germline V gene, CDR1 is SGHVS and CDR2 is FNYEAQ. The CDR3 consists of 17 residues. As DNA, the CDR3 is TGTGCCAGCAGCTTAGAGAGGGGGACTAGCGGGGCCCATACGCAGTATTTT. Encoded protein: CASSLERGTSGAHTQYF.

V and J are TRBV25-1 and TRBJ2-3; TRBD1 or TRBD2 may be the D gene (5 bases each). Germline V gene lookup returns CDR1 MGHDK and CDR2 SYGVNS. V was cut by 3 bases and J by 2 bases, with 18 bases left in between. This CDR3 has 17 residues. This CDR3 reads CASSEGEWADLTDTQYF. CDR3 coding DNA: TGTGCCAGCAGTGAGGGGGAATGGGCGGACCTCACAGATACGCAGTATTTT.

The chain has TRBV12-3 or TRBV12-4 and TRBJ1-1; D perhaps matches TRBD1 (6 bases). This CDR3 spans 13 amino acids. The V and J ends lost 6 bases and 2 bases respectively, with 10 bases between them. CDR3 nucleotides: TGTGCCAGCAGAATACAGGGAAACACTGAAGCTTTCTTT. Translated: CASRIQGNTEAFF.

This chain links TRBV11-2 with TRBJ2-1; TRBD2 matches 7 bases. The germline V gene encodes CDR1 SGHAT and CDR2 FQNNGV. The CDR3 is made up of 16 amino acids. V was clipped by 5 bases and J by 8 bases; unmatched bases: 15. The CDR3 spells CASSGGVGTGFYEQFF. The CDR3 bases are TGTGCCAGCAGCGGGGGGGTAGGGACGGGCTTCTATGAGCAGTTCTTC.

This chain joins TRBV9 and TRBJ2-7; 11 bases line up with TRBD2. The germline V gene has CDR1 SGDLS and CDR2 YYNGEE. CDR3 length: 18 amino acids. V lost 3 bases to trimming and J lost 5 bases; unmatched junction nucleotides: 16. In nucleotides, the CDR3 is TGTGCCAGCAGCGCCTCGACCGCGACTAGCGGGAAAGCTCACGAGCAGTACTTC. This encodes CASSASTATSGKAHEQYF.

The J gene is TRBJ2-7, the V gene TRBV27; 10 nucleotides align to TRBD2. CDR3 length: 14 amino acids. With V trimmed by 7 bases and J by 2 bases, 5 bases remained unmatched. CDR1 is MNHEY, CDR2 SMNVEV, per germline (reference sequence). The CDR3 DNA sequence: TGTGCCAGCAAACCCGGACTAGCGGCCTACGAGCAGTACTTC. Translated, it gives CASKPGLAAYEQYF.

The chain has TRBV5-1 and TRBJ2-3; perhaps TRBD1 as D (5 bases). Trimming pared 2 bases from V and 2 bases from J, leaving 12 bases between. From germline, CDR1 is SGHRS and CDR2 YFSETQ. CDR3 length equals 15 residues. The CDR3 reads CASSLLQGSTDTQYF. The CDR3 DNA reads as TGCGCCAGCAGCTTACTTCAGGGATCCACAGATACGCAGTATTTT.

This rearrangement joins TRBV12-5 to TRBJ2-3; D remains unclear. Germline loops: CDR1 LGHNT, CDR2 FRNRAP. V gave up 4 bases and J gave up 6 bases, with 23 bases separating them. The CDR3 has 17 residues. The CDR3 DNA follows: TGTGCTAGTGGTTGGGCGGAAGGGTTCGGCTTCTTGGATACGCAGTATTTT. The encoded protein is CASGWAEGFGFLDTQYF.

The chain carries TRBV15 and TRBJ1-3; D is uncertain. This CDR3 is 14 amino acids long. V shed 1 base and J shed 9 bases, with 13 bases lying between them. CDR1 and CDR2 from the germline V gene are LNHNV and YYDKDF (reference sequence). The CDR3, as DNA: TGTGCCACCAGCAGAGCTCTCGGGGTGGTCACCATATATTTT. This gives the protein CATSRALGVVTIYF.

The genes are TRBV18 and TRBJ1-5; weak D call: TRBD1 (5 bases). The V end lost 3 bases, the J end lost 2 bases, and 8 bases lay between the germline ends. Germline-derived CDR1 and CDR2 are KGHSH and LQKENI. The CDR3 is 14 amino acids. In DNA form, the CDR3 reads TGTGCCAGCTCACCCGGGACCGGCAATCAGCCCCAGCATTTT. Its protein product is CASSPGTGNQPQHF.

The chain has TRBV5-8 and TRBJ1-5; 10 bases align to TRBD1. The CDR3 loop spans 16 amino acids. Per the germline V gene, CDR1 is SGHTS and CDR2 is YDEGEE. The V and J ends lost 4 bases and 3 bases, in that order; junction bases with no gene match: 7. The CDR3 protein is CASSAGDRGVNQPQHF. In DNA form, the CDR3 reads TGTGCCAGCAGCGCAGGGGACAGGGGTGTCAATCAGCCCCAGCATTTT.

This chain links TRBV11-2 with TRBJ2-1; D is possibly TRBD2 (6 bases). Looked up from germline, CDR1 is SGHAT and CDR2 is FQNNGV. The CDR3 covers 15 residues. Between the trimmed V and J ends, which lost 4 bases and 1 base, there was a span of 11 bases. CDR3 residues: CASSSGLLSYNEQFF. For the CDR3, the DNA is TGTGCCAGCAGCTCGGGACTCCTATCCTACAATGAGCAGTTCTTC.

V and J are TRBV12-5 and TRBJ1-3; D might be TRBD1 (6 bases). This CDR3 comprises 16 residues. With 4 bases removed from V and 0 bases from J, the gap between germline ends came to 13 bases. The V gene's germline CDR1 is LGHNT and CDR2 FRNRAP. CDR3: CASGSSQGPSGNTIYF. DNA of the CDR3: TGTGCTAGTGGTTCGTCACAGGGCCCCTCTGGAAACACCATATATTTT.

V usage is TRBV5-1 and J usage is TRBJ1-2; D uncertain. Germline CDR1 SGHRS, CDR2 YFSETQ. The ends were cut back, 4 bases at V and 2 bases at J, with 9 bases in the middle. The CDR3 runs to 13 residues. The CDR3 region is CASSRTDNYGYTF. Here the CDR3 DNA reads TGCGCCAGCAGCCGGACGGACAACTATGGCTACACCTTC.